Below are 32 T cell receptor beta chains sequenced from a single sample in a study of cytomegalovirus exposure and HLA in healthy donors. PCR employed 60 Vbeta and 13 Jbeta primers. Clones were read by immunoSEQ multiplex PCR, and TCRdb kept only the in-frame ones, dropping some. The data show approximately 160,000 clones, roughly 86% seen once. Sequences were obtained from PBMCs. The origin of the receptors is a girl aged 10 to 17 in good health and CMV-seropositive.

This chain joins TRBV2 and TRBJ1-5; D remains ambiguous. The CDR3 has 14 residues. Trimming shortened V by 4 bases and J by 7 bases, and 14 bases separated the two germline ends. Germline-derived CDR1 and CDR2 are SNHLY and FYNNEI. The CDR3 DNA follows: TGTGCCAGCAGTGGGACGGTTTCGGGGCAGCCCCAGCATTTT. Amino acids: CASSGTVSGQPQHF.

The chain recombines TRBV7-8 with TRBJ2-6; no definite D call. CDR1 and CDR2 (germline): SGHVS, FQNEAQ. The CDR3 length is 15 residues. The V gene lost 1 base and the J gene lost 2 bases, with 6 bases spanning the gap. The CDR3 DNA is TGTGCCAGCAGCTTAGGGGCAACTGGGGCCAACGTCCTGACTTTC. The encoded protein is CASSLGATGANVLTF.

The chain carries TRBV11-1 and TRBJ1-2; tentatively, D is TRBD1 (5 bases). CDR3 length: 13 residues. Germline V CDR1 and CDR2: SGHAT, FQDESV (reference sequence). With 4 bases removed from V and 3 bases from J, the gap between germline ends came to 9 bases. The CDR3 DNA follows: TGTGCCAGCAGCTATACCAGGGACTATGGCTACACCTTC. This gives the protein CASSYTRDYGYTF.

The sample holds one count of this clone. This chain uses TRBV9 with TRBJ1-2, with a weak D call TRBD1 (6 bases). V shed 4 bases and J shed 3 bases, with 16 bases lying between them. Germline CDR1 is SGDLS and CDR2 is YYNGEE. This CDR3 comprises 15 residues. CDR3 region: CASSRPEQGHYGYTF. The DNA of the CDR3 is TGTGCCAGCAGCCGCCCTGAACAGGGTCACTATGGCTACACCTTC.

The chain joins TRBV19 to TRBJ2-7; TRBD1 aligns across 7 bases. The CDR3 extends over 15 amino acids. Germline lookup yields CDR1 LNHDA and CDR2 SQIVND (reference sequence). J gave up 2 bases and V 8 bases, and 12 bases lay outside the gene matches. The CDR3 DNA is TGTGCCAGTGCGCTAGGCGGGCAGGGGGCCTACGAGCAGTACTTC. It yields the protein CASALGGQGAYEQYF.

This clone was seen once. This chain uses TRBV2 with TRBJ2-7; D perhaps matches TRBD2 (5 bases). Trimming removed 6 bases at V and 0 bases at J, with 21 bases between. Germline CDR1 reads SNHLY; CDR2 reads FYNNEI. This CDR3 is built from 17 residues. CDR3 coding DNA: TGTGCCAGCAGGGGAGTATCCTTTCGGTCTCCCTCCTACGAGCAGTACTTC. The encoded protein is CASRGVSFRSPSYEQYF.

The chain uses TRBV7-2 and TRBJ1-2; 9 bases map to TRBD1. CDR1 and CDR2 (germline): SGHTA, FQGNSA. CDR3 length: 14 residues. V shed 1 base and J 4 bases; nucleotides not matched to a gene: 1. The CDR3 DNA sequence: TGTGCCAGCAGCTTAGGACAGGGGGGCTATGGCTACACCTTC. Its translation is CASSLGQGGYGYTF.

The V gene is TRBV6-6, the J gene TRBJ1-1; maybe TRBD1 (5 bases). CDR3 size: 15 residues. Germline V gene sequence: CDR1 MNHNY, CDR2 SVGAGI (reference sequence). V shed 7 bases and J shed 6 bases, with 21 bases lying between them. The CDR3 sequence is CASTQPWGTRPEAFF. Here the CDR3 DNA reads TGTGCCAGCACCCAACCCTGGGGCACTCGACCTGAAGCTTTCTTT.

This clone was recorded once. The rearrangement links TRBV7-9 to TRBJ2-1, with D possibly matching TRBD2 (6 bases). CDR1 is SEHNR and CDR2 is FQNEAQ in the germline V gene (reference sequence). V lost 2 bases, J lost 7 bases, and 9 bases lay in between. The CDR3 spans 13 residues. The CDR3 DNA sequence: TGTGCCAGCAGCTTACAGGGAGGTAATGAGCAGTTCTTC. It is translated as CASSLQGGNEQFF.

V usage is TRBV10-1 and J usage is TRBJ2-3, with TRBD2 matching over 8 bases. The ends lost 3 bases at V and 1 base at J; junction bases unmatched: 6. The germline gives CDR1 WNHNN, CDR2 SYGVQD (reference sequence). This CDR3 contains 16 residues. Written as DNA, the CDR3 is TGCGCCAGCAGTGACCATTCCGGGGGGGGCACAGATACGCAGTATTTT. Protein sequence: CASSDHSGGGTDTQYF.

The rearrangement joins TRBV2 to TRBJ1-2, with D unclear. V gave up 10 bases and J gave up 2 bases, with 11 bases separating them. There are 12 residues in the CDR3. The V gene's germline CDR1 is SNHLY and CDR2 FYNNEI. As DNA, the CDR3 is TGTGCCAAACGGGATGGGAACTATGGCTACACCTTC. Protein: CAKRDGNYGYTF.

The V and J genes are TRBV19 and TRBJ2-1; 11 nucleotides agree with TRBD2. The CDR3 has 15 residues. Germline V gene lookup returns CDR1 LNHDA and CDR2 SQIVND (reference sequence). Trimming cost V 3 bases and J 4 bases; bases outside gene matches: 2. The CDR3 is CASSISSGGYNEQFF. CDR3 coding DNA: TGTGCCAGTAGTATCTCTAGCGGGGGGTACAATGAGCAGTTCTTC.

The J gene is TRBJ1-1, the V gene TRBV10-2, with a weak D call TRBD1 (5 bases). V gave up 5 bases and J gave up 0 bases, with 7 bases separating them. This CDR3 is 13 amino acids long. The V gene's germline CDR1 is WSHSY and CDR2 SAAADI. This CDR3 reads CASSPGLNTEAFF. CDR3 nucleotide sequence: TGCGCCAGCAGTCCAGGGTTGAACACTGAAGCTTTCTTT.

V and J are TRBV27 and TRBJ2-7, with TRBD1 as a possible D gene (5 bases). Germline loops: CDR1 MNHEY, CDR2 SMNVEV (reference sequence). Trimming stripped 3 bases from V and 0 bases from J, with 9 bases between. The CDR3 consists of 14 residues. The CDR3 reads CASSLTVNSYEQYF. CDR3 nucleotide sequence: TGTGCCAGCAGTTTGACAGTCAACTCCTACGAGCAGTACTTC.

This chain connects TRBV6-5 to TRBJ2-7, with TRBD2 identical over 13 bases. From germline, CDR1 is MNHEY and CDR2 SVGAGI. The CDR3 length is 14 residues. Trimming took 6 bases from V and 2 from J; bases not matched to a gene: 1. In DNA, the CDR3 is TGTGCCAGCAGAGGACTAGCGGGGGCCTACGAGCAGTACTTC. Translating it yields CASRGLAGAYEQYF.

CDR3 region: CASSLGGGALDTQYF. The CDR3 DNA sequence: TGTGCCAGCAGCTTAGGCGGGGGGGCTTTAGATACGCAGTATTTT. The rearrangement links TRBV7-3 to TRBJ2-3, with 9 bases lining up with TRBD2. The CDR3 length is 15 residues. CDR1 and CDR2 from the germline V gene are SGHTA and FQGTGA. The V and J ends lost 2 bases and 5 bases, in that order; junction bases with no gene match: 5.

Only one count was recorded for this clone. This sequence joins TRBV21-1 and TRBJ1-5; TRBD1 is taken as the D call from the table, unchecked against the DNA. TRBV21-1 is assigned pseudogene status. The CDR3 length is 15 residues. The CDR3 here is CASSTEQGDWQPQHF. The CDR3 DNA reads TGTGCCAGCAGCACCGAGCAGGGGGATTGGCAGCCCCAGCATTTT.

CDR3 coding DNA: TGTGCCAGCAGCCTATTTGGCAATGAGCAGTTCTTC. Amino acids: CASSLFGNEQFF. The V gene is TRBV11-2, the J gene TRBJ2-1, with D unclear. In germline, CDR1 is SGHAT, CDR2 FQNNGV. Trimming pared 5 bases from V and 6 bases from J, leaving 8 bases between. The CDR3 runs 12 residues.

This clone occurred a few times. J is TRBJ2-1 and V is TRBV18; D is uncertain. The CDR3 length is 14 residues. The germline CDR1 and CDR2 sequences are KGHSH and LQKENI. Trimming cost V 6 bases and J 3 bases, with 12 bases left between them. Here the CDR3 DNA reads TGTGCCAGCTCCCCAACCCCTAACTACAATGAGCAGTTCTTC. Protein sequence: CASSPTPNYNEQFF.

The chain joins TRBV9 to TRBJ2-7; TRBD2 matches at 8 bases. The CDR3 sequence is 14 residues long. Trimming removed 2 bases from V and 3 bases from J; junction bases left unmatched: 4. From germline, CDR1 is SGDLS and CDR2 YYNGEE. The CDR3 DNA is TGTGCCAGCAGCGTTGCGAGCGGGGGCTACGAGCAGTACTTC. This encodes CASSVASGGYEQYF.

This chain connects TRBV6-6 to TRBJ1-2; D not resolved. The germline CDR1 and CDR2 sequences are MNHNY and SVGAGI (reference sequence). Trimming shortened V by 7 bases and J by 3 bases, and 12 bases separated the two germline ends. This CDR3 has 13 residues. CDR3 sequence (DNA): TGTGCCAGCATGAGGGAGATTGACTATGGCTACACCTTC. Amino acid sequence: CASMREIDYGYTF.

This chain uses TRBV4-1 with TRBJ1-1; 8 bases line up with TRBD1. Losses at the gene ends were 3 bases for V and 0 bases for J; bases not matched to a gene: 9. CDR1 and CDR2 from the germline V gene are MGHRA and YSYEKL. The CDR3 has 17 amino acids. In nucleotides, the CDR3 is TGCGCCAGCAGCCAGGTCTCCGGGACAGGAATGAACACTGAAGCTTTCTTT. Encoded protein: CASSQVSGTGMNTEAFF.

The chain joins TRBV2 to TRBJ2-7, with a tentative D call TRBD2 (6 bases). Germline loops: CDR1 SNHLY, CDR2 FYNNEI. This CDR3 comprises 13 residues. V gave up 11 bases and J gave up 9 bases, with 23 bases separating them. CDR3 protein: CASTRTFMGGQYF. CDR3 coding DNA: TGTGCCTCAACGCGGACATTTATGGGAGGGCAGTACTTC. Combining the CDR3 with reference TRBV2 and TRBJ2-7 gives the whole variable domain EPEVTQTPSHQVTQMGQEVILRCVPISNHLYFYWYRQILGQKVEFLVSFYNNEISEKSEIFDDQFSVERPDGSNFTLKIRSTKLEDSAMYFCASTRTFMGGQYFGPGTRLTVT.

This clone was counted between two and nine times. V and J are TRBV25-1 and TRBJ1-1, with 8 positions matching TRBD1. Germline lookup yields CDR1 MGHDK and CDR2 SYGVNS. The CDR3 sequence is 16 residues long. The junction had 9 bases not matched to a gene; V was cut back by 5 bases and J by 1 base. The CDR3 is CASSPTLGTGNTEAFF. CDR3 nucleotides: TGTGCCAGCAGTCCGACCCTCGGGACAGGGAACACTGAAGCTTTCTTT.

The chain combines TRBV7-9 with TRBJ1-1; perhaps TRBD1 as D (6 bases). Trimming removed 5 bases at V and 13 bases at J, with 14 bases between. Germline CDR1 SEHNR, CDR2 FQNEAQ (reference sequence). The CDR3 runs 11 residues. Here the CDR3 reads CASSPSADSFF. The CDR3 DNA follows: TGTGCCAGCAGCCCCTCCGCGGACAGTTTCTTT.

The chain joins TRBV27 to TRBJ2-7; 8 bases match TRBD2. Per germline, CDR1 MNHEY and CDR2 SMNVEV (reference sequence). This CDR3 has 16 amino acids. V was clipped by 1 base and J by 0 bases; unmatched bases: 5. CDR3 sequence: CASSLWSRGASYEQYF. The CDR3 DNA reads TGTGCCAGCAGTTTATGGTCGCGGGGGGCCTCCTACGAGCAGTACTTC.

The chain joins TRBV4-1 to TRBJ2-1; 12 nucleotides match TRBD2. CDR3 length equals 17 residues. The germline gives CDR1 MGHRA, CDR2 YSYEKL. The junction had 8 bases not matched to a gene; V was cut back by 3 bases and J by 5 bases. Here the CDR3 DNA reads TGCGCCAGCAGCCACGAACCTGGACTAGCGGGGCACAATGAGCAGTTCTTC. Residues: CASSHEPGLAGHNEQFF.

The chain joins TRBV6-6 to TRBJ2-5; tentative D call: TRBD1 (5 bases). The J call could be wrong; TRBJ2-7 is a better fit for the DNA end. CDR1 MNHNY and CDR2 SVGAGI come from the germline V gene (reference sequence). There are 13 residues in the CDR3. In DNA, the CDR3 is TGTGCCAGCAGTACAGGTCGGTTCTACGAGCAGTACTTC. This sequence encodes CASSTGRFYEQYF.

The V call is TRBV6-6, the J call TRBJ1-1, with D uncertain. This CDR3 is 14 amino acids long. Trimming took 6 bases from V and 4 from J, leaving 15 bases between them. Germline V CDR1 and CDR2: MNHNY, SVGAGI (reference sequence). The CDR3 DNA reads TGTGCCAGCAGAGTTTATACGCGGGGCACTGAAGCTTTCTTT. It yields the protein CASRVYTRGTEAFF.

The V and J genes are TRBV29-1 and TRBJ1-2; D is ambiguous. The V and J ends lost 4 bases and 7 bases respectively, with 16 bases between them. Germline CDR1 SQVTM, CDR2 ANQGSEA. The CDR3 covers 13 residues. In nucleotides, the CDR3 is TGCAGCGTTGTTGCAAGAGGGCTTGGTGGCTACACCTTC. It encodes CSVVARGLGGYTF.

This chain connects TRBV10-2 to TRBJ1-1; 8 nucleotides line up with TRBD1. CDR1 WSHSY and CDR2 SAAADI come from the germline V gene. V was clipped by 10 bases and J by 1 base; unmatched bases: 5. The CDR3 has 13 residues. The CDR3 sequence is CATGQGANTEAFF. The CDR3 DNA sequence: TGCGCCACAGGGCAGGGGGCGAACACTGAAGCTTTCTTT.

This chain joins TRBV7-9 and TRBJ2-7, with TRBD1 matching over 9 bases. The CDR3 consists of 17 residues. V was clipped by 3 bases and J by 2 bases; unmatched bases: 11. CDR1 and CDR2 from the germline V gene are SEHNR and FQNEAQ (reference sequence). CDR3 nucleotides: TGTGCCAGCAGCTTGACCCAGACCGGGACAGGGACCTACGAGCAGTACTTC. This codes for CASSLTQTGTGTYEQYF.